This T cell receptor beta chain stems from a study of beta chain features in type 1 diabetes. Study outcomes and limitations: In all four CD4+ subsets, TCRB CDR3 length was significantly, moderately reduced in type 1 diabetes.

Expressed TCRB transcripts were sequenced, since all the RNA that had been isolated was reverse transcribed. TCRdb's copy holds only in-frame clones and misses some; the assay was immunoSEQ multiplex PCR. The sample has approximately 260,000 clones, around 20% seen once. Isolation of CD4+ naive, central memory, regulatory and stem cell-like memory cells was achieved by sorting via CD45RO/CCR7/CD25/CD127/CD95/CD27. Germline assignment: CDR1 SEHNR and CDR2 FQNEAQ (reference sequence). V lost 6 bases and J lost 3, with 15 bases in between. The CDR3 covers 15 residues. On this clone: The antigen remains undetermined.

This clonotype was sampled from a middle-aged woman with type 1 diabetes. This chain uses TRBV7-9 with TRBJ1-3; D may be TRBD1 (5 bases). The sample was naive CD4+ T cells from blood. In DNA, the CDR3 is TGTGCCAGCAGAACTTCCGGGGGAGGTGGAAACACCATATATTTT. Its translation is CASRTSGGGGNTIYF. Full variable domain (outside the CDR3, taken from reference TRBV7-9 and TRBJ1-3): DTGVSQNPRHKITKRGQNVTFRCDPISEHNRLYWYRQTLGQGPEFLTYFQNEAQLEKSRLLSDRFSAERPKGSFSTLEIQRTEQGDSAMYLCASRTSGGGGNTIYFGEGSWLTVV.